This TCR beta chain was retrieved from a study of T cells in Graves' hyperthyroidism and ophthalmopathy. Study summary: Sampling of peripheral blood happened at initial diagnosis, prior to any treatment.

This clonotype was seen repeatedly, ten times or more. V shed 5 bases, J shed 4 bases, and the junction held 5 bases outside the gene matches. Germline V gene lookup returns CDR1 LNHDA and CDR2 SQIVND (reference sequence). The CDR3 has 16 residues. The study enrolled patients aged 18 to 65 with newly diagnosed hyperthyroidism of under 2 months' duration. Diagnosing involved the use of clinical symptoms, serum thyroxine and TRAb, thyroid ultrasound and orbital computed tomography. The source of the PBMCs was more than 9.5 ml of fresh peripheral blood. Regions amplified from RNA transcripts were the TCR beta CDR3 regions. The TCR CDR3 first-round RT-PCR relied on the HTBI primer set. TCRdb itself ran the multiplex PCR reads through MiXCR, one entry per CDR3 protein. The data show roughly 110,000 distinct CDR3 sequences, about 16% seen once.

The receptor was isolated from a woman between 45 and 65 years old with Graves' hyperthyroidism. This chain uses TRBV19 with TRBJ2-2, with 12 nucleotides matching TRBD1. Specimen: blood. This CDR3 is CASSPGTGGGTGELFF. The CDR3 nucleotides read TGTGCCAGTAGTCCCGGGACAGGGGGCGGCACCGGGGAGCTGTTTTTT. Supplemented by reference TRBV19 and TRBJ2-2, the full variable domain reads DGGITQSPKYLFRKEGQNVTLSCEQNLNHDAMYWYRQDPGQGLRLIYYSQIVNDFQKGDIAEGYSVSREKKESFPLTVTSAQKNPTAFYLCASSPGTGGGTGELFFGEGSRLTVL.